This T cell receptor (beta chain) stems from a study of vaccination and CD4 T cells after COVID-19. Overall study context: Either a CEFX pool, an HIV-1 Nef pool, or no peptide was added to control cultures. Study-level results: The great majority, 304 of 307 vaccine-specific clones, proved spike mono-reactive in convalescent patients. Detection of a median about 86% of reactive clones in convalescent patients was confined to the period after vaccination.

Looked up from germline, CDR1 is SGHTA and CDR2 is FQGTGA. The CDR3 sequence is 17 residues long. The V gene end was trimmed by 2 bases and the J gene end by 5 bases; junction bases not matched to a gene: 8. The Oncomine TCR Beta short-read assay generated sequence data from the DNA of cultured CD4+ T cells. TCRdb reprocessed the PCR reads with MiXCR, giving one entry per CDR3 protein. Among 15,000 or so distinct CDR3 sequences listed, less than 70% were seen once. On this clonotype: Its antigen is unidentified.

Treatment denoted: roughly 10-day PBMC culture with coronavirus spike peptide pools or control peptides (ViraFEST assay). Days 3 and 7 saw half the medium replaced with fresh IL-2 medium. This sequence was found in a human donor who had recovered from COVID-19. Specimen: CD4+ T cells from blood, cultured in vitro. V and J are TRBV7-3 and TRBJ2-3; 12 bases line up with TRBD2. CDR3 DNA sequence: TGTGCCAGCAGCTTAGGGTGGCTAGCGGGAGGGGAAGATACGCAGTATTTT. Translated, it gives CASSLGWLAGGEDTQYF.